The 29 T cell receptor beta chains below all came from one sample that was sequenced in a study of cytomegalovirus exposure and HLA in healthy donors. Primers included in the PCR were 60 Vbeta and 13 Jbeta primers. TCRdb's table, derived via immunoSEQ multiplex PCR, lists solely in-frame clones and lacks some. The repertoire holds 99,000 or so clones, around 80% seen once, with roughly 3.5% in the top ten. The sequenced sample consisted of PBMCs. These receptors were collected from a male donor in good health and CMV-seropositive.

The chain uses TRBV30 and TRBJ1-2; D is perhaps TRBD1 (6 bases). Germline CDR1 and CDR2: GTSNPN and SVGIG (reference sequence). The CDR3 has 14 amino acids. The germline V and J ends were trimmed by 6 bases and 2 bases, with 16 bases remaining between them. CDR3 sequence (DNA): TGTGCCTGCCCCGGCTACACAGGGAACTATGGCTACACCTTC. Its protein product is CACPGYTGNYGYTF.

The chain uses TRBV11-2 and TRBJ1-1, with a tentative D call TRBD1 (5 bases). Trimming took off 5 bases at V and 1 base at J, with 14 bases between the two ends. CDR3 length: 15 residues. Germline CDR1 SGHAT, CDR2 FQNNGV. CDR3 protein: CASSLMWQGNTEAFF. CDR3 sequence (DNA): TGTGCCAGCAGCCTAATGTGGCAGGGGAACACTGAAGCTTTCTTT.

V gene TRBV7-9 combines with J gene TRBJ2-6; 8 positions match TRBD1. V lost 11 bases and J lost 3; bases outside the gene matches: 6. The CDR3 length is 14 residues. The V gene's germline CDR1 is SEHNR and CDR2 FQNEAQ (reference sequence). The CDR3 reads CAVAGGGGANVLTF. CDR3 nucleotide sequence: TGTGCCGTCGCAGGGGGCGGTGGGGCCAACGTCCTGACTTTC.

The CDR3 DNA follows: TGTGCCAGCAGTGGGACAGGGCACACCGGGGAGCTGTTTTTT. This translates into CASSGTGHTGELFF. V gene TRBV2 combines with J gene TRBJ2-2; 8 bases are shared with TRBD1. The V gene's germline CDR1 is SNHLY and CDR2 FYNNEI. The ends lost 4 bases at V and 3 bases at J; junction bases unmatched: 1. The CDR3 length is 14 residues.

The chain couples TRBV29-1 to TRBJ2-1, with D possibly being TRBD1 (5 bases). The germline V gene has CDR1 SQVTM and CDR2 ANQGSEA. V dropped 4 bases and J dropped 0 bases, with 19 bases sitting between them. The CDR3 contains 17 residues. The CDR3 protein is CSVASGHLLSSYNEQFF. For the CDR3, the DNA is TGCAGCGTTGCCTCTGGACACCTACTGAGCTCCTACAATGAGCAGTTCTTC.

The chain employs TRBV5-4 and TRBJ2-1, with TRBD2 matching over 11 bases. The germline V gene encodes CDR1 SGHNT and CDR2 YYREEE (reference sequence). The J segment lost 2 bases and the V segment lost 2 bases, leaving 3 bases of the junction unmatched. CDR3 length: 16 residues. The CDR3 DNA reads TGTGCCAGCAGCTTTAGCGGGGGGGGCGCCTACAATGAGCAGTTCTTC. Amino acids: CASSFSGGGAYNEQFF.

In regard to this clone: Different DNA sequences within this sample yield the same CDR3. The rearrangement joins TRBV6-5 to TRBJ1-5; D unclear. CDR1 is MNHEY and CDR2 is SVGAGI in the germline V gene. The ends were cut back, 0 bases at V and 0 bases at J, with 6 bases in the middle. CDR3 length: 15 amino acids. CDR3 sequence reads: CASSYSRDSNQPQHF. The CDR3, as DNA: TGTGCCAGCAGTTACTCGAGGGATAGCAATCAGCCCCAGCATTTT.

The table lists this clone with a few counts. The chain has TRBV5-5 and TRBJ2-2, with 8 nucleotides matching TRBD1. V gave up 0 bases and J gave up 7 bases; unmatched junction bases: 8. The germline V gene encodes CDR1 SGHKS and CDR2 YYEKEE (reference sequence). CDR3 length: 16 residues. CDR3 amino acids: CASSLGDRLSYGELFF. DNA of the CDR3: TGTGCCAGCAGCTTGGGGGACAGGCTTTCATACGGGGAGCTGTTTTTT. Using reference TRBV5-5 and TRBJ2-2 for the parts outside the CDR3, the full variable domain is DAGVTQSPTHLIKTRGQQVTLRCSPISGHKSVSWYQQVLGQGPQFIFQYYEKEERGRGNFPDRFSARQFPNYSSELNVNALLLGDSALYLCASSLGDRLSYGELFFGEGSRLTVL.

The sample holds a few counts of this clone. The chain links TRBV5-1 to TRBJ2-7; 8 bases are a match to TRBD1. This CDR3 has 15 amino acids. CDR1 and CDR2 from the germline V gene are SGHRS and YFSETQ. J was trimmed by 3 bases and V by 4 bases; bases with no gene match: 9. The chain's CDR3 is CASSPGTGRYYEQYF. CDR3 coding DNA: TGCGCCAGCAGCCCGGGGACAGGCCGGTACTACGAGCAGTACTTC.

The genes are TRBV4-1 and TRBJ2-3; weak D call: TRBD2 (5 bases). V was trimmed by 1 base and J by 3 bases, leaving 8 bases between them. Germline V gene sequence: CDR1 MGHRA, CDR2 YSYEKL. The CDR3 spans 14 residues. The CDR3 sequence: CASSQGAVTDTQYF. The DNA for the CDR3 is TGCGCCAGCAGCCAAGGAGCGGTAACAGATACGCAGTATTTT.

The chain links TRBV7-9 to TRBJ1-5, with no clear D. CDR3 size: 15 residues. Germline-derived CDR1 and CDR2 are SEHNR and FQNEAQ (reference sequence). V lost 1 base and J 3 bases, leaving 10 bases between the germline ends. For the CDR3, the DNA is TGTGCCAGCAGCTTAGGACACAACCTCAATCAGCCCCAGCATTTT. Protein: CASSLGHNLNQPQHF.

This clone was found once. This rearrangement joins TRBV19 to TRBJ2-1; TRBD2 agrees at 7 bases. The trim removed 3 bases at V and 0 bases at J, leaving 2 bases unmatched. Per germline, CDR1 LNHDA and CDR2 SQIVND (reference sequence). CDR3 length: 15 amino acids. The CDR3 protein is CASSITGGSYNEQFF. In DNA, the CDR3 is TGTGCCAGTAGTATCACGGGGGGCTCCTACAATGAGCAGTTCTTC.

CDR3 DNA: TGTGCCAGCAGTTCTCCGGGACAGGGCACCGGGGAGCTGTTTTTT. Amino acids: CASSSPGQGTGELFF. The V and J genes are TRBV6-5 and TRBJ2-2; 9 nucleotides agree with TRBD1. The trim removed 4 bases at V and 4 bases at J, leaving 4 bases unmatched. Germline V gene sequence: CDR1 MNHEY, CDR2 SVGAGI. This CDR3 has 15 residues.

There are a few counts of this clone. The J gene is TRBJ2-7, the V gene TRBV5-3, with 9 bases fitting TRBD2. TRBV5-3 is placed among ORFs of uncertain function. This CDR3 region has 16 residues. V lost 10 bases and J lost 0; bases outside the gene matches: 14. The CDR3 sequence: CASSGGSPWSSYEQYF. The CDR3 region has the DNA TGTGCCTCAAGCGGGGGGTCTCCGTGGAGCTCCTACGAGCAGTACTTC.

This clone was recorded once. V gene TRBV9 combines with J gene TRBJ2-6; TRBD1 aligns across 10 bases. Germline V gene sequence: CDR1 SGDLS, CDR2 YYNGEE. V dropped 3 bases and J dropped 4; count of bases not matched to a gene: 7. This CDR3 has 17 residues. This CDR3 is CASSAGTGVQGANVLTF. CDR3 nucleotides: TGTGCCAGCAGCGCGGGGACAGGGGTTCAGGGGGCCAACGTCCTGACTTTC.

DNA of the CDR3: TGTGCCAGCAGCCTAGCGCTGAACACTGAAGCTTTCTTT. The encoded protein is CASSLALNTEAFF. This chain joins TRBV4-2 and TRBJ1-1; unclear D gene. The CDR3 spans 13 residues. Germline CDR1 LGHNA, CDR2 YNFKEQ. V dropped 4 bases and J dropped 0 bases, with 6 bases sitting between them.

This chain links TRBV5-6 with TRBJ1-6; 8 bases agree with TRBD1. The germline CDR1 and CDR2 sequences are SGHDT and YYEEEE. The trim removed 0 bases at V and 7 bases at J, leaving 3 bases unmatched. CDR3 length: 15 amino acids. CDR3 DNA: TGTGCCAGCAGCTTGGGGTGGACAGGGAATTCACCCCTCCACTTT. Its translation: CASSLGWTGNSPLHF.

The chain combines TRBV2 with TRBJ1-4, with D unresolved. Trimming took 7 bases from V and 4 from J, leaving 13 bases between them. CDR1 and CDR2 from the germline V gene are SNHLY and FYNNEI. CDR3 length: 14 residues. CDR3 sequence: CASNVAGGNEKLFF. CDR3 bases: TGTGCCAGCAACGTGGCCGGCGGTAATGAAAAACTGTTTTTT.

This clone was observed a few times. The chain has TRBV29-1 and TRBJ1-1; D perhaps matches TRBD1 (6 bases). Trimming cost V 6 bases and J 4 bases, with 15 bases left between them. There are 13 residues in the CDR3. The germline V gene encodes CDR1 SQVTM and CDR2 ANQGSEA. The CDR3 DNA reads TGCAGCGTCACGATAGGACAGTCCACTGAAGCTTTCTTT. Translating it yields CSVTIGQSTEAFF.

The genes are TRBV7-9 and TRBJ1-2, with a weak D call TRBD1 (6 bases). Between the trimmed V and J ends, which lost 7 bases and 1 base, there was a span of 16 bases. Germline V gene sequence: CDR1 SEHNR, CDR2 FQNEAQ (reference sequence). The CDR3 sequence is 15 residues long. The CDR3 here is CASIPNGQLNYGYTF. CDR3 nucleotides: TGTGCCAGCATCCCCAATGGACAGCTTAACTATGGCTACACCTTC.

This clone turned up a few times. The CDR3 protein is CSVEDQDRGDGYTF. CDR3 nucleotides: TGCAGCGTTGAGGACCAGGACAGGGGCGATGGCTACACCTTC. This chain connects TRBV29-1 to TRBJ1-2; 9 positions agree with TRBD1. V was clipped by 3 bases and J by 6 bases; unmatched bases: 8. In germline, CDR1 is SQVTM, CDR2 ANQGSEA. The CDR3 is made up of 14 amino acids. Supplemented by reference TRBV29-1 and TRBJ1-2, the full variable domain reads SAVISQKPSRDICQRGTSLTIQCQVDSQVTMMFWYRQQPGQSLTLIATANQGSEATYESGFVIDKFPISRPNLTFSTLTVSNMSPEDSSIYLCSVEDQDRGDGYTFGSGTRLTVV.

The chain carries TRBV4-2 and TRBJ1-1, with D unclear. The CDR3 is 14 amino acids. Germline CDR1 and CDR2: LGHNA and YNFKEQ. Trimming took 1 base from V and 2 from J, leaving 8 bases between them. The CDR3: CASSQVGRNTEAFF. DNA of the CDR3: TGTGCCAGCAGCCAAGTCGGGAGAAACACTGAAGCTTTCTTT.

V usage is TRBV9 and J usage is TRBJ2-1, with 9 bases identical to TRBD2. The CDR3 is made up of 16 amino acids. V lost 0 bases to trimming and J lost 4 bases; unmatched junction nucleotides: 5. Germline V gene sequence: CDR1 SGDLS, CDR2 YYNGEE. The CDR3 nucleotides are TGTGCCAGCAGCGTAGGATCGAGCGGGGGGTACAATGAGCAGTTCTTC. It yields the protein CASSVGSSGGYNEQFF.

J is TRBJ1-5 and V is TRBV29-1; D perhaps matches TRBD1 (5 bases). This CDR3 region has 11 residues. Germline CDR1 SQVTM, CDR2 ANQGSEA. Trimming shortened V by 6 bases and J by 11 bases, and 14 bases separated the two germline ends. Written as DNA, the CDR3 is TGCAGCGTCGAAATGGGGCAGGCCCAGCATTTT. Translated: CSVEMGQAQHF.

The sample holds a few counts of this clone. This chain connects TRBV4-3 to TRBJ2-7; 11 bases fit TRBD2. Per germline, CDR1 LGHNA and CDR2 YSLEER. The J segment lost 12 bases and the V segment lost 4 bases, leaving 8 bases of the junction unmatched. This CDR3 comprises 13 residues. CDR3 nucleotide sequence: TGCGCCAGCAGCCCCGAACTAGCGGGGGTTCTGTACTTC. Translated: CASSPELAGVLYF.

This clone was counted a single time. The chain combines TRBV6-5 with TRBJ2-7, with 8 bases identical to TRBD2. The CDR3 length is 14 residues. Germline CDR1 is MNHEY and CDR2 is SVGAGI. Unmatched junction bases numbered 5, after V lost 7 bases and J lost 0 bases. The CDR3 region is CASKFGRGSYEQYF. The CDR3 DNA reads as TGTGCCAGCAAATTCGGGAGGGGCTCCTACGAGCAGTACTTC.

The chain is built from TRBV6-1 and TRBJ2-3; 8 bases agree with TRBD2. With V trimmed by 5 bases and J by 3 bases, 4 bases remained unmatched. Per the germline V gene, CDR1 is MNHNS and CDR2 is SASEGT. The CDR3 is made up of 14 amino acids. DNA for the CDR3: TGTGCCAGCAGTCTAGCGGGCACTACAGATACGCAGTATTTT. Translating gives CASSLAGTTDTQYF.

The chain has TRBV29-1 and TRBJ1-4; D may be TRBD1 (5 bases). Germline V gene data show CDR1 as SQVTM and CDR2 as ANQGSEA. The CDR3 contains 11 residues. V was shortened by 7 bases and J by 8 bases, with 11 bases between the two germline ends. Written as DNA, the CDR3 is TGCAGCGCAGGGTACAACGAAAAACTGTTTTTT. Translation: CSAGYNEKLFF.

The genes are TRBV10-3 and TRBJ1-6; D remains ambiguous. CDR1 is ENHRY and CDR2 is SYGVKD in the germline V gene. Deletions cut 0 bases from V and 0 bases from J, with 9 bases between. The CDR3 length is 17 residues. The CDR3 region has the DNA TGTGCCATCAGTGAGTCGGAGGTTAGCTCCTATAATTCACCCCTCCACTTT. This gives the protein CAISESEVSSYNSPLHF.